This T cell receptor beta chain was sequenced in a study of shared clonotypes between healthy human individuals. General study findings and limits: With few donors, the genetic and exposure-history diversity represented was limited. An expected dependence of interdonor clonotype sharing on sequencing depth was noted. Memory subsets had estimated richness that was generally smaller than that of naive subsets.

Note on this clone: Antigen unknown.

The assay was immunoSEQ multiplex PCR, and TCRdb's table has in-frame clones only and misses some. The sample gives 2 million to 2.5 million clones, around 95% of which show up once; around 0.13% is in the top ten. The CDR3 has 13 amino acids. Trimming shortened V by 1 base and J by 9 bases, and 13 bases separated the two germline ends. In germline, CDR1 is MNHNS, CDR2 SASEGT. The sample consisted of naive CD4+ T cells sorted from blood. The subset is: CD45RA+ positively selected. The chain joins TRBV6-1 to TRBJ2-7; tentatively, D is TRBD1 or TRBD2 (5 bases each). The TCR originated in a young man in good health. As DNA, the CDR3 is TGTGCCAGCAGTGAAGTAAGTGGGGGAGTGCAGTACTTC. Protein: CASSEVSGGVQYF.